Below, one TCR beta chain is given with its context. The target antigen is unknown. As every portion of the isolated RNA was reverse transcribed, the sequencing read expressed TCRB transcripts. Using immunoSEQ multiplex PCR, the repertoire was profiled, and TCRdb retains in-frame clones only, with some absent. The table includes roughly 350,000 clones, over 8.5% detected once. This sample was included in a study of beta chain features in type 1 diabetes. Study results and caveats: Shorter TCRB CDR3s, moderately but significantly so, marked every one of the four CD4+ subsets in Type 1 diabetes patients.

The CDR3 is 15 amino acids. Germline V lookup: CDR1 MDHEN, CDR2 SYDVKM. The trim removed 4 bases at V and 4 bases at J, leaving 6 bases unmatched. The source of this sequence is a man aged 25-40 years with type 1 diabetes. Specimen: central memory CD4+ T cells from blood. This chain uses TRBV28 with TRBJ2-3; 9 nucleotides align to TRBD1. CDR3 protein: CASSSAGTGPDTQYF. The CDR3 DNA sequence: TGTGCCAGCAGTTCCGCCGGGACAGGGCCAGATACGCAGTATTTT.